The sequence of this TCR beta chain was determined in a study of regulatory T cells in long-lasting Graves disease. General study findings and limits: Persistent disease preferred TRBV28, TRBJ1-2 and TRBJ2-5; new disease, TRBV20-1 and TRBJ2-1. Lower TCR diversity was seen in persistent Graves' patients than in newly diagnosed ones.

As regards this clonotype: Its antigen remains unidentified.

Time point reported: persistent/refractory GD, antithyroid drugs over 5 years with positive TRAb. PBMCs provided the RNA from which the TCR library was made. American Thyroid Association guidelines defined how Graves' disease was diagnosed. Patients hailed from an endocrinology department in Xi'an, China. CDR1 DFQATT and CDR2 SNEGSKA come from the germline V gene (reference sequence). Trimming pared 7 bases from V and 4 bases from J, leaving 14 bases between. The CDR3 totals 14 residues. For TCR beta, libraries came from iRepertoire HTBI primers and Arm-PCR of CDR3 regions. TCRdb reanalysed the multiplex PCR reads using MiXCR and keeps one entry per CDR3 protein. This sample has 650,000 to 700,000 distinct CDR3 sequences, with about 32% found just once.

The TCR sequence derives from a female donor with Graves disease. Specimen: peripheral blood mononuclear cells (PBMCs), collected when the disease was refractory, from a patient treated with antithyroid drugs. The rearrangement uses TRBV20-1 and TRBJ1-6; possibly TRBD1 for D (5 bases). The CDR3 is CSGKTAQYNSPLHF. For the CDR3, the DNA is TGCAGTGGGAAGACAGCGCAGTATAATTCACCCCTCCACTTT.